This TCR beta chain was observed in a study of T cell responses to AZD1222 COVID-19 vaccine. The V segment lost 4 bases and the J segment 5 bases; nucleotides outside the gene matches: 9. The germline V gene encodes CDR1 SGHDT and CDR2 YYEEEE. The CDR3 has 14 residues. The sample holds one count of this clone. Its antigen is still unknown. Study-wide results and limits: Spike-specific TCR breadth and depth were elevated following two AZD1222 doses. Possibly, clonal diversity was underestimated; donors were largely white British and included more females. Spike was spanned by vaccine-associated CD4 TCRs, with dominance at 160-218 and 743-854. The study reported that nearly half of spike-specific TCRs target unmutated variant regions.

Sequencing used immunoSEQ multiplex PCR; TCRdb keeps in-frame clones, though not all of them. Found here are more than 140,000 clones, around 90% of them singletons; the top ten hold 2.5% to 3%. The rearrangement uses TRBV5-6 and TRBJ2-7; 7 nucleotides align to TRBD1. The receptor was isolated from an adult in good health. The input for sequencing was peripheral blood, taken on day 0 of AZD1222 vaccination. The CDR3 sequence is CASSPHPTGHEQYF. The CDR3 nucleotides are TGTGCCAGCAGCCCGCACCCGACAGGGCACGAGCAGTACTTC.